A single T cell receptor beta chain is shown here with its context. Its matching antigen is unknown. At least 7 million PBMCs were isolated per sample. The amount of total RNA extracted per sample was at least 5.5 micrograms. The data derive from a study of blood T cells in healthy people across ages. Study outcomes and limitations: Diversity was estimated from one million T cells, and these estimates were considered underestimates.

The second PCR ran about 6 to 12 cycles with a sample-barcoded 5' primer and J-beta primers. Each TCR beta cDNA got a 12-nucleotide random molecular identifier. TCRdb re-called the 5' RACE reads through MiXCR, storing one row per CDR3 protein. The sample shows some 1.6 million distinct CDR3 sequences, roughly 32% of them seen only once. Between the trimmed V and J ends, which lost 4 bases and 6 bases, there was a span of 11 bases. The CDR3 length is 13 residues. CDR1 and CDR2 from the germline V gene are SGDLS and YYNGEE. The material sequenced was blood. The receptor's source is a woman between 25 and 40 years old in good health. V and J are TRBV9 and TRBJ2-4; no reliable D call. The CDR3 spells CASSLRMGNIQYF. The CDR3, as DNA: TGTGCCAGCAGCCTTCGGATGGGAAACATTCAGTACTTC.